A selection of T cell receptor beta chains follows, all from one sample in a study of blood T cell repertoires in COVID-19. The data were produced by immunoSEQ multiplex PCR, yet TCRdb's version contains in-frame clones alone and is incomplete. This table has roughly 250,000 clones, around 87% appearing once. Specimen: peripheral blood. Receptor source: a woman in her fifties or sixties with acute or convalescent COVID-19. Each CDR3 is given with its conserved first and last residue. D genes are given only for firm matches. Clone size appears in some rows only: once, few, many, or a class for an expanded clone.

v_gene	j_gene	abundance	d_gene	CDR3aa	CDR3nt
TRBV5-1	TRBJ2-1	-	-	CASSLAATLSNEQFF	TGCGCCAGCAGCTTGGCCGCTACCCTCTCCAATGAGCAGTTCTTC
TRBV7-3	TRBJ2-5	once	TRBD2	CASSKLAGKQETQYF	TGTGCCAGCAGCAAACTAGCGGGAAAACAAGAGACCCAGTACTTC
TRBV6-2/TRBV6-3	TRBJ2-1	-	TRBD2	CASSYGLGGGSYNEQFF	TGTGCCAGCAGTTACGGACTAGGCGGGGGCTCCTACAATGAGCAGTTCTTC
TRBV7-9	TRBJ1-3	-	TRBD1	CASRGQGAGNTIYF	TGTGCCAGCAGGGGACAGGGAGCTGGAAACACCATATATTTT
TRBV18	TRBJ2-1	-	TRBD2	CASSLSGFSYNEQFF	TGTGCCAGCTCACTTAGCGGGTTCTCCTACAATGAGCAGTTCTTC
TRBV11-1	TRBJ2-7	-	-	CASSLRDFSYEQYF	TGTGCCAGCAGCTTAAGGGACTTCTCCTACGAGCAGTACTTC
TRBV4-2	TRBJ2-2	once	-	CASSQGLQGTGELFF	TGTGCCAGCAGCCAAGGTCTCCAGGGCACCGGGGAGCTGTTTTTT
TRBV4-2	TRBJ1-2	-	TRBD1	CASSQATGAGYGYTF	TGTGCCAGCAGCCAAGCAACAGGGGCCGGCTATGGCTACACCTTC
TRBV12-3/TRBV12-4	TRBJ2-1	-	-	CASSLTRNEQFF	TGTGCCAGCAGTCTTACTCGAAATGAGCAGTTCTTC
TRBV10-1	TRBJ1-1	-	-	CASSESRSGGKAFF	TGCGCCAGCAGTGAGTCGAGGTCAGGAGGGAAAGCTTTCTTT
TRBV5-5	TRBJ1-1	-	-	CASSLIALGTEAFF	TGTGCCAGCAGCTTGATAGCTTTGGGTACTGAAGCTTTCTTT
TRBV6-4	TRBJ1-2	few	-	CASSDTQGLYGYTF	TGTGCCAGCAGTGACACTCAGGGTCTCTATGGCTACACCTTC
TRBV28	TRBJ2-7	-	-	CASSLSGSNEEQYF	TGTGCCAGCAGTCTAAGCGGGTCTAATGAGGAGCAGTACTTC
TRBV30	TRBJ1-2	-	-	CAWSVQDTANYGYTF	TGTGCCTGGAGTGTTCAGGACACGGCTAACTATGGCTACACCTTC
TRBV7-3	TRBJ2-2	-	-	CASSLVGGSAGELFF	TGTGCCAGCAGCTTGGTTGGTGGGAGTGCCGGGGAGCTGTTTTTT
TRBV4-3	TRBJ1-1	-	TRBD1	CASSQIGQGRTEAFF	TGCGCCAGCAGCCAGATAGGACAGGGGAGAACTGAAGCTTTCTTT
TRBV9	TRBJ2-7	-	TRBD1	CASSVGGQGVYEQYF	TGTGCCAGCAGCGTAGGGGGACAGGGGGTCTACGAGCAGTACTTC
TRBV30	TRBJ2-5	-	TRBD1	CAWSSGTGGYQETQYF	TGTGCCTGGAGCTCCGGAACAGGGGGGTACCAAGAGACCCAGTACTTC